These T cell receptor beta chains were read from a single sample in a study of T cell responses to AZD1222 COVID-19 vaccine. Assay used: immunoSEQ multiplex PCR; TCRdb lists only in-frame clones, some missing. The data hold fewer than 130,000 clones, with around 80% observed a single time. The sequences come from peripheral blood, collected on day 0 of AZD1222 vaccination. These receptors all stem from an adult in good health. Both conserved end residues are part of each CDR3.

j_call v_call cdr3_aa
TRBJ1-2 TRBV6-6 CASSYSTENSGYTF
TRBJ2-7 TRBV24-1 CATGQDHEQYF
TRBJ1-1 TRBV7-9 CASRWGQETMNTEAFF
TRBJ1-2 TRBV4-3 CASSRQDRTGGYTF
TRBJ2-1 TRBV28 CASSWIFQTPSNEQFF
TRBJ1-6 TRBV30 CAWSDRLWGSPLHF
TRBJ1-1 TRBV6-5 CASSPKGNTEAFF
TRBJ2-5 TRBV5-1 CASSLEGTSGAQYF
TRBJ2-3 TRBV19 CASSMPARDTQYF
TRBJ2-5 TRBV7-2 CASSFNGGVRETQYF
TRBJ1-2 TRBV30 CAWSVQRNYGYTF
TRBJ2-7 TRBV5-1 CASSSGQGTYEQYF
TRBJ2-3 TRBV3-1/TRBV3-2 CASSQGDTQYF
TRBJ2-3 TRBV7-2 CASSVSGPPDTQYF
TRBJ1-4 TRBV7-2 CASSPRVGLGNEKLFF
TRBJ1-5 TRBV28 CASRDRRLYSNQPQHF
TRBJ2-7 TRBV29-1 CSVDTDLGYEQYF
TRBJ2-5 TRBV7-8 CASSQYRDAETQYF
TRBJ2-2 TRBV3-1/TRBV3-2 CASSHRTGNTGELFF
TRBJ2-7 TRBV7-2 CASSLAVTPPGGEQYF
TRBJ2-7 TRBV19 CASSITPMLPQEQYF
TRBJ1-1 TRBV18 CASSPAGGTEAFF
TRBJ1-6 TRBV27 CASSSTARRGAYNSPLHF
TRBJ2-3 TRBV6-5 CATSTSGTDTQYF
TRBJ2-1 TRBV2 CASAGLAGGRNEQFF
TRBJ1-5 TRBV4-3 CASSQDGQGARQPQHF
TRBJ1-2 TRBV9 CASSQEEDYGYTF
TRBJ1-5 TRBV27 CASSQVGGHQPQHF
TRBJ2-1 TRBV7-3 CASSISTGEQFF
TRBJ1-3 TRBV5-1 CASSWDGSSGNTIYF
TRBJ2-7 TRBV5-6 CASWLSYGHEQYF
TRBJ2-3 TRBV15 CATRLSWSLDTQYF
TRBJ2-5 TRBV7-9 CASSYAGLIAETQYF
TRBJ1-2 TRBV13 CASSFLGGRSYGYTF
TRBJ2-3 TRBV9 CASSPRGLAGGTDTQYF
TRBJ1-1 TRBV28 CASSWGQLNTEAFF
TRBJ1-2 TRBV19 CASSRGDYGYTF
TRBJ2-7 TRBV28 CASSLEGSGTVAYEQYF
TRBJ2-5 TRBV7-6 CASSLGLAGGETQYF
TRBJ1-5 TRBV10-3 CAISPDSYNQPQHF
TRBJ1-5 TRBV2 CASKGEGSQPQHF
TRBJ1-3 TRBV6-1 CASSGSGTGGGNTIYF
TRBJ1-1 TRBV10-3 CAISVNGNPGRF
TRBJ2-1 TRBV5-1 CASSLAEDLGNEQFF
TRBJ1-2 TRBV7-9 CASSLGDYGYTF
TRBJ2-1 TRBV3-1/TRBV3-2 CASSSRTGRSSYNEQFF
TRBJ2-5 TRBV24-1 CATSDKDRHQETQYF
TRBJ1-5 TRBV7-9 CASAGDNQPQHF
TRBJ1-3 TRBV5-5 CASSLEGGSGNTIYF
TRBJ1-2 TRBV19 CASSIGGGSTFGYTF
TRBJ2-7 TRBV4-3 CASSQGRGVSYEQYF
TRBJ1-4 TRBV6-5 CASSSRGLVEKLFF
TRBJ1-2 TRBV12-2 CASRLGLPTGRYGYTF
TRBJ2-5 TRBV3-1/TRBV3-2 CASSRRQGETQYF
TRBJ2-7 TRBV7-9 CASSLSGGAGEQYF
TRBJ2-5 TRBV6-5 CASSPRGRETQYF
TRBJ1-1 TRBV7-9 CASTETVQGPEAFF
TRBJ1-1 TRBV5-6 CASSLYQALMNTEAFF
TRBJ2-7 TRBV7-8 CASSLGDRVYEQYF